The present T cell receptor beta chain was sequenced within a study of blood T cell repertoires in COVID-19. Across the study: COVID-19 samples from acute and convalescent phases originated in the United States, Italy and Spain. Sample material is recorded as cDNA or gDNA derived from T cells, B-cell-depleted T cells, or PBMCs.

To note about this clone: At one end the junction does not follow the germline gene, possibly because of a read error.

In the authors' workflow: Estimation of nucleated cell counts relied on the amplification of reference gene primers. Sequencing was performed with immunoSEQ multiplex PCR; in TCRdb, only in-frame clones are kept and a portion is missing. V, J and clone size derive from that table, while D and trimming were established from the DNA sequence. The repertoire holds more than 95,000 clones, with roughly nine tenths as singletons. The CDR3 has 12 amino acids. Germline CDR1 is SNHLY and CDR2 is FYNNEI. This clonotype was obtained from a man aged 65 to 79 who had recovered from COVID-19. The sequenced material came from peripheral blood. The rearrangement joins TRBV2 to TRBJ1-5; D is uncertain. This CDR3 reads CAGRSSGQPQHF. CDR3 coding DNA: TGTGCCGGCAGATCCTCGGGTCAGCCCCAGCATTTT.